This entry lists 10 T cell receptor beta chains sequenced from one sample in a study of long-term antiretroviral therapy in people with HIV. Run at survey level, the immunoSEQ assay was version v3.0. Sequencing was performed with immunoSEQ multiplex PCR; in TCRdb, only in-frame clones are kept and a portion is missing. The data contain tens of thousands of clones, 75% to 95% of them seen just once; the ten biggest clones take up around 4.5%. Here the sequenced sample was unsorted PBMCs, taken 5.2 years after starting antiretroviral therapy. Source of these receptors: a woman aged 35 to 49 with HIV.

The genes are TRBV5-4 and TRBJ1-1, with D maybe TRBD1 (5 bases). CDR3 length: 15 residues. The germline CDR1 and CDR2 sequences are SGHNT and YYREEE (reference sequence). Trimming shortened V by 0 bases and J by 7 bases, and 16 bases separated the two germline ends. The CDR3 nucleotides read TGTGCCAGCAGCTTGGTATTTGGAGGGGCATATGAAGCTTTCTTT. As protein: CASSLVFGGAYEAFF.

V is TRBV6-5 and J is TRBJ1-1, with D possibly being TRBD1 (5 bases). The CDR3 loop spans 15 amino acids. Germline CDR1 MNHEY, CDR2 SVGAGI. V gave up 6 bases and J gave up 0 bases, with 14 bases separating them. CDR3 amino acids: CASSLFGGLNTEAFF. The CDR3, as DNA: TGTGCCAGCAGCCTCTTTGGGGGGTTGAACACTGAAGCTTTCTTT.

This sequence joins TRBV4-3 and TRBJ2-7, with D unclear. V was cut by 2 bases and J by 3 bases, with 14 bases left in between. Germline V gives CDR1 LGHNA, CDR2 YSLEER. The CDR3 runs 15 residues. CDR3 amino acids: CASSQTINPLYEQYF. Written as DNA, the CDR3 is TGCGCCAGCAGCCAAACTATAAACCCGCTCTACGAGCAGTACTTC.

The rearrangement links TRBV5-6 to TRBJ2-2; D gene uncertain. The CDR3 length is 16 residues. CDR1 is SGHDT and CDR2 is YYEEEE in the germline V gene. V was trimmed by 0 bases and J by 1 base, leaving 10 bases between them. CDR3 sequence (DNA): TGTGCCAGCAGCTTGGGTGTCGATGTGAACACCGGGGAGCTGTTTTTT. Translating it yields CASSLGVDVNTGELFF.

For the CDR3, the DNA is TGTGCCAGCAGTTATAGCCACGAGCAGTACTTC. Translating gives CASSYSHEQYF. The chain joins TRBV27 to TRBJ2-7; no clear D. From germline, CDR1 is MNHEY and CDR2 SMNVEV (reference sequence). The CDR3 extends over 11 amino acids. V gave up 4 bases and J gave up 5 bases, with 6 bases separating them.

The chain links TRBV5-1 to TRBJ2-1; 7 bases fit TRBD1. The CDR3 length is 16 residues. CDR1 and CDR2 from the germline V gene are SGHRS and YFSETQ. J was trimmed by 6 bases and V by 1 base; bases with no gene match: 10. CDR3 sequence reads: CASSLWGVGGRNEQFF. The CDR3 region has the DNA TGCGCCAGCAGCTTGTGGGGAGTAGGGGGCCGCAATGAGCAGTTCTTC.

The V and J genes are TRBV25-1 and TRBJ1-5; D may be TRBD1 (5 bases). Germline CDR1 and CDR2: MGHDK and SYGVNS. CDR3 size: 17 residues. The germline V and J ends were trimmed by 6 bases and 2 bases, with 20 bases remaining between them. The CDR3 DNA sequence: TGTGCCAGCAGATCCCCGGCAAGACCCAGGGGCAATCAGCCCCAGCATTTT. Protein: CASRSPARPRGNQPQHF.

V usage is TRBV4-1 and J usage is TRBJ2-3; D is perhaps TRBD2 (5 bases). The CDR3 extends over 14 amino acids. Trimming shortened V by 0 bases and J by 4 bases, and 8 bases separated the two germline ends. CDR1 is MGHRA, CDR2 YSYEKL, per germline. CDR3 residues: CASSQEGSADTQYF. The CDR3 DNA sequence: TGCGCCAGCAGCCAAGAAGGGAGTGCAGATACGCAGTATTTT.

V gene TRBV5-1 combines with J gene TRBJ1-1, with D possibly matching TRBD1 (5 bases). This CDR3 spans 15 amino acids. Trimming removed 0 bases from V and 1 base from J, with 10 bases in between. The germline gives CDR1 SGHRS, CDR2 YFSETQ. DNA for the CDR3: TGCGCCAGCAGCTTGGATGGGGGGGGGAACACTGAAGCTTTCTTT. Protein sequence: CASSLDGGGNTEAFF.

This chain joins TRBV5-6 and TRBJ2-7, with TRBD1 identical over 8 bases. The V and J ends lost 4 bases and 2 bases, in that order; junction bases with no gene match: 11. The CDR3 loop spans 16 amino acids. Germline assignment: CDR1 SGHDT and CDR2 YYEEEE. The CDR3 loop reads CASSRPDRDPPYEQYF. DNA for the CDR3: TGTGCCAGCAGCAGACCGGACAGGGACCCTCCCTACGAGCAGTACTTC.